This TCR beta chain was observed in a study of cytomegalovirus exposure and HLA in healthy donors. General observations from the study: Cytomegalovirus-associated status was assigned to approximately 160 TCR beta chains. Reports showed the classifier diagnosing cytomegalovirus status with high specificity and sensitivity. CMV antigen specificity was confirmed in vitro for three CMV-associated chains. Usually a TCR sequence was rare, but some public TCRs were found in many donors.

For this clone: Antigen: not known.

Sequencing used immunoSEQ multiplex PCR; TCRdb keeps in-frame clones, though not all of them. Of more than 45,000 clones in the sample, about 91% were seen once. The germline V gene encodes CDR1 SGHNT and CDR2 YYREEE (reference sequence). CDR3 size: 15 residues. V shed 0 bases, J shed 4 bases, and the junction held 4 bases outside the gene matches. J is TRBJ1-5 and V is TRBV5-4, with 7 bases lining up with TRBD1. The origin of this receptor is a woman in her 30s in good health and CMV-seronegative. Sequenced: PBMCs. CDR3 nucleotide sequence: TGTGCCAGCAGCTTGGGGGGGACAGCAAATCAGCCCCAGCATTTT. This gives the protein CASSLGGTANQPQHF.